This entry lists 14 T cell receptor beta chains sequenced from one sample in a study of CD8 T cells in ankylosing spondylitis. TCRdb redid the calling of the 5' RACE reads with MiXCR, one entry per CDR3 protein. This sample carries fewer than 250,000 distinct CDR3 sequences, roughly a tenth of them seen once, and the ten largest clones take 2.6%. Sequencing used blood, either unsorted or a sorted T cell fraction (not recorded which). Receptors originate from a male donor with ankylosing spondylitis or in good health (not recorded which).

This clonotype was observed many times. The V gene is TRBV3-1, the J gene TRBJ2-5, with a tentative D call TRBD1 (5 bases). Germline CDR1 LGHDT, CDR2 YNNKEL (reference sequence). CDR3 length equals 14 residues. The V end lost 4 bases, the J end lost 2 bases, and 11 bases lay between the germline ends. The CDR3 region is CASSLGPGQETQYF. DNA for the CDR3: TGTGCCAGCAGCCTCGGGCCAGGGCAAGAGACCCAGTACTTC.

This clonotype was counted many times. The V and J genes are TRBV27 and TRBJ1-6; 8 nucleotides agree with TRBD1. Germline V gives CDR1 MNHEY, CDR2 SMNVEV (reference sequence). The CDR3 sequence is 17 residues long. Trimming at V came to 5 bases and at J to 0 bases, leaving 6 bases not matched to a gene. CDR3 sequence (DNA): TGTGCCAGCAGTAACAGGGGGACAAGCTCCTATAATTCACCCCTCCACTTT. Its protein is CASSNRGTSSYNSPLHF.

This clonotype has only a few counts. The chain links TRBV6-2 or TRBV6-3 to TRBJ2-1; maybe TRBD2 (5 bases). V lost 5 bases and J lost 6, with 14 bases in between. The CDR3 contains 14 residues. The germline gives CDR1 MNHEY, CDR2 SVGEGT. The CDR3 nucleotides read TGTGCCAGCAGTCCAACTCTAGCAATCAATGAGCAGTTCTTC. It codes for CASSPTLAINEQFF.

This clonotype was recorded at least ten times. This chain uses TRBV7-2 with TRBJ2-2; D might be TRBD2 (5 bases). Germline V gene lookup returns CDR1 SGHTA and CDR2 FQGNSA. V was clipped by 2 bases and J by 8 bases, with 9 bases between them. The CDR3 runs 13 residues. CDR3 loop: CASSLYGEGELFF. DNA of the CDR3: TGTGCCAGCAGCTTATATGGGGAGGGGGAGCTGTTTTTT.

This clonotype was detected ten times or more. The rearrangement uses TRBV25-1 and TRBJ2-5, with TRBD2 matching over 9 bases. Germline CDR1 and CDR2: MGHDK and SYGVNS. V gave up 4 bases and J gave up 7 bases; unmatched junction bases: 10. The CDR3 spans 15 residues. This CDR3 is CASSAAGGPMLTQYF. CDR3 DNA sequence: TGTGCCAGCAGTGCCGCGGGAGGGCCGATGCTGACCCAGTACTTC.

This clonotype was counted ten times or more. The chain employs TRBV30 and TRBJ1-4; D remains unclear. The germline CDR1 and CDR2 sequences are GTSNPN and SVGIG (reference sequence). The CDR3 covers 13 residues. Trimming cost V 7 bases and J 5 bases, with 14 bases left between them. The CDR3 spells CASRTERNEKLFF. DNA for the CDR3: TGTGCCTCCCGGACGGAACGAAATGAAAAACTGTTTTTT.

This chain joins TRBV7-2 and TRBJ2-1, with a weak D call TRBD1 (5 bases). From germline, CDR1 is SGHTA and CDR2 FQGNSA. Trimming stripped 5 bases from V and 9 bases from J, with 14 bases between. CDR3 length: 13 amino acids. The CDR3 DNA sequence: TGTGCCAGCAGCCAAGGGGTGCAGGGTGAGCAGTTCTTC. Amino acids: CASSQGVQGEQFF. Using reference TRBV7-2 and TRBJ2-1 for the parts outside the CDR3, the full variable domain is GAGVSQSPSNKVTEKGKDVELRCDPISGHTALYWYRQSLGQGLEFLIYFQGNSAPDKSGLPSDRFSAERTGGSVSTLTIQRTQQEDSAVYLCASSQGVQGEQFFGPGTRLTVL.

The chain uses TRBV5-4 and TRBJ2-1; D is uncertain. The CDR3 runs to 15 residues. CDR1 SGHNT and CDR2 YYREEE come from the germline V gene (reference sequence). The V and J ends lost 2 bases and 3 bases respectively, with 12 bases between them. CDR3 DNA sequence: TGTGCCAGCAGCTTAGGCCAGACGGACTACAATGAGCAGTTCTTC. Residues: CASSLGQTDYNEQFF. Full variable domain (outside the CDR3, taken from reference TRBV5-4 and TRBJ2-1): ETGVTQSPTHLIKTRGQQVTLRCSSQSGHNTVSWYQQALGQGPQFIFQYYREEENGRGNFPPRFSGLQFPNYSSELNVNALELDDSALYLCASSLGQTDYNEQFFGPGTRLTVL.

Concerning this clonotype itself: Just one base apart from a much larger clone, this may be a read error. The chain employs TRBV7-9 and TRBJ1-2, with no clear D. Germline V gene sequence: CDR1 SEHNR, CDR2 FQNEAQ (reference sequence). CDR3 length: 14 residues. CDR3 amino acids: CANSLRAADYGYTF. CDR3 coding DNA: TGTGCCAACAGCTTGAGAGCAGCGGACTATGGCTACACCTTC.

The genes are TRBV7-2 and TRBJ2-1; 13 nucleotides align to TRBD2. Germline-derived CDR1 and CDR2 are SGHTA and FQGNSA. V was clipped by 7 bases and J by 7 bases; unmatched bases: 4. The CDR3 sequence is 14 residues long. The CDR3: CASTLTSGRNEQFF. For the CDR3, the DNA is TGTGCCAGCACCTTGACTAGCGGGAGGAATGAGCAGTTCTTC.

This clonotype was seen ten or more times. This rearrangement joins TRBV12-5 to TRBJ2-1, with D maybe TRBD2 (5 bases). This CDR3 spans 16 amino acids. Germline CDR1 reads LGHNT; CDR2 reads FRNRAP. V lost 5 bases and J lost 7, with 21 bases in between. The CDR3 sequence is CASGLTTTITRNEQFF. The CDR3 DNA reads as TGTGCTAGTGGTCTCACTACAACGATAACTAGAAATGAGCAGTTCTTC.

V gene TRBV2 combines with J gene TRBJ1-2; D possibly corresponds to TRBD1 (5 bases). This CDR3 has 14 residues. Trimming cost V 6 bases and J 5 bases, with 16 bases left between them. Germline CDR1 and CDR2: SNHLY and FYNNEI. The CDR3: CASSGGHGLYGYTF. The CDR3 DNA reads TGTGCCAGCAGCGGTGGACACGGCCTATATGGCTACACCTTC.

There are many counts of this clonotype. At one boundary the junction diverges from the germline segment, which might be a read error. The chain combines TRBV25-1 with TRBJ2-3; 13 nucleotides match TRBD2. The CDR3 covers 16 residues. Germline V CDR1 and CDR2: MGHDK, SYGVNS. For the CDR3, the DNA is TGCGCCAGCAGCGAGACTAGCGGGAGGTTCACAGATACGCAGTATTTT. Translation gives CASSETSGRFTDTQYF.

A few counts support this clonotype. The chain links TRBV6-1 to TRBJ1-1; D gene ambiguous. The CDR3 contains 12 residues. Trimming removed 6 bases from V and 8 bases from J, with 13 bases in between. The germline CDR1 and CDR2 sequences are MNHNS and SASEGT. The CDR3 DNA reads TGTGCCAGCAGCCTCGGGGTTGGAGAAGCTTTCTTT. It yields the protein CASSLGVGEAFF.